Sequencing of this T cell receptor beta chain was carried out in a study of glioma-infiltrating T cells after dendritic cell vaccination (dated by TCRdb to about 2016). Background on the whole study: A cohort of 15 glioblastoma patients from Phase I and II dendritic cell vaccination trials was included, of whom 9 were newly diagnosed and 6 had recurrent disease. TCR sequencing metrics, including TIL content and tumor-blood repertoire overlap, were correlated with survival after dendritic cell vaccination. Autologous tumor lysate-pulsed dendritic cell vaccination was administered to the patients between about 2003 and 2013. In glioblastoma patients vaccinated with dendritic cells, deep sequencing of TCR beta CDR3 regions served to measure tumor-infiltrating lymphocyte content and to compare repertoires between tumor and blood. The vaccine was prepared from monocyte-derived dendritic cells that were cultured for under 8 days with IL-4 and GM-CSF and then pulsed overnight with autologous tumor lysate. Patients received three intradermal dendritic cell vaccine injections at biweekly intervals in the arm below the axilla. Overall study results and their limits: TCR clonality showed no direct relationship with survival, which suggests that a diverse polyclonal response may be important. The cohort was small and heterogeneous, only a few patients had full blood and tumor sets, and even fewer had initial-recurrent tumor pairs. The TCR overlap response model with three groups was called speculative and said to need prospective validation. After dendritic cell vaccination, a higher estimated pretreatment TIL content predicted longer time to progression and longer overall survival.

Of note for this clone: It lacks a known antigen. No much larger clone exists at a distance of one base, and base qualities are not known.

The sample's time point, from its label and the paper: after dendritic cell vaccination, including at tumor progression/relapse. Patients were selected for having adequate residual fresh-frozen tumor tissue and more than two years of available survival data. Molecular status otherwise varied across the glioblastoma patients, but none of them carried an isocitrate dehydrogenase mutation. PBMC were collected before vaccination, two weeks after the third vaccination, and at tumor progression if progression occurred. The Qiagen DNeasy Blood extraction Kit was used for extraction of genomic DNA. TCRB CDR3 regions were amplified from about 1.9 ug genomic DNA, or all available DNA if less, using the immunoSEQ assay. Multiplex PCR used 60 forward primers for TCR V beta segments and 13 reverse primers for J beta segments. Synthetic control templates were spiked into each sample at limiting dilution to estimate reads per starting template. The Illumina HiSeq System generated sequencing reads of 87 bp. As for the original processing: To remove PCR and sequencing errors, closely related sequences were merged with a nearest neighbor algorithm. TCR overlap was measured as the percentage of unique tumor TCR beta sequences also present in the same patient's peripheral blood. TCRdb stores this immuneACCESS table with in-frame sequences only. Part of the clones is absent; in the studies checked, under half of the shortfall reflects unresolved V genes, and no reason is known for the rest. V, J and clone size are those of that table, while D and trimming were read from the DNA. The sample has fewer than 85,000 clones on record, around nine tenths of them singletons. Approximately 2.1% of the sample lies in the top ten.

Looking up the germline V gene (reference sequence) yields CDR1 MNHEY and CDR2 SMNVEV. Measured from the cysteine to the phenylalanine, the CDR3 is 13 residues long. Only CDR3 DNA remains: 39 bases, in frame from the first base. Cut back by 3 bases and 8 bases, the V and J ends lie 13 bases apart. The sequencing here drew on blood, taken after dendritic cell vaccination. The TCR comes from a human donor with glioblastoma. The chain is assembled from TRBV27 and TRBJ1-2; TRBD1 is possibly the D segment (6 matching bases). The DNA sequence is as follows: TGTGCCAGCAGTTTTAGTTGGGGGCGGGGCTACACCTTC. Its product reads: CASSFSWGRGYTF.